This entry lists 19 T cell receptor beta chains sequenced from one sample in a study of beta chain features in type 1 diabetes. Study conclusions and caveats: TCRB CDR3s from Type 1 diabetes patients were moderately but significantly shorter in all four CD4+ subsets.

Their antigen targets remain unknown. cDNA synthesis used the whole RNA isolate, giving expressed TCRB sequences. Profiling relied on immunoSEQ multiplex PCR, and the TCRdb table lists in-frame clones only, not all of them. The table lists 240,000 or so clones, 20% of them singletons. The sequenced material came from naive CD4+ T cells from blood. These TCRs come from a woman aged 40 to 50 with type 1 diabetes.

There are a few counts of this clone. The CDR3, as DNA: TGTGCCAGCAGTTTTTACTCTGCAGGGAAAGAGACCCAGTACTTC. It yields the protein CASSFYSAGKETQYF. V is TRBV28 and J is TRBJ2-5; weak D call: TRBD1 (5 bases). This CDR3 has 15 amino acids. Trimming removed 3 bases at V and 3 bases at J, with 14 bases between. Germline V gene sequence: CDR1 MDHEN, CDR2 SYDVKM.

The V call is TRBV28, the J call TRBJ2-1; 12 bases are a match to TRBD2. With V trimmed by 3 bases and J by 10 bases, 7 bases remained unmatched. The CDR3 spans 15 residues. Germline CDR1 MDHEN, CDR2 SYDVKM. CDR3 in DNA: TGTGCCAGCAGTTTGTCGACTAGCGGGAGAGGGGAGCAGTTCTTC. Protein sequence: CASSLSTSGRGEQFF. Full variable domain (rest looked up from reference TRBV28 and TRBJ2-1): DVKVTQSSRYLVKRTGEKVFLECVQDMDHENMFWYRQDPGLGLRLIYFSYDVKMKEKGDIPEGYSVSREKKERFSLILESASTNQTSMYLCASSLSTSGRGEQFFGPGTRLTVL.

This clone occurred a few times. V gene TRBV28 combines with J gene TRBJ2-7; TRBD1 matches at 7 bases. V was clipped by 8 bases and J by 0 bases; unmatched bases: 10. Looked up from germline, CDR1 is MDHEN and CDR2 is SYDVKM. This CDR3 is built from 15 residues. CDR3 sequence (DNA): TGTGCCAGCCTTCGGCCGGGACAGAGCTCCTACGAGCAGTACTTC. This codes for CASLRPGQSSYEQYF. The variable domain in full, with the rest retrieved from reference TRBV28 and TRBJ2-7, is DVKVTQSSRYLVKRTGEKVFLECVQDMDHENMFWYRQDPGLGLRLIYFSYDVKMKEKGDIPEGYSVSREKKERFSLILESASTNQTSMYLCASLRPGQSSYEQYFGPGTRLTVT.

Only a few counts were recorded for this clone. The V call is TRBV28, the J call TRBJ2-7; TRBD1 aligns across 8 bases. Losses at the gene ends were 6 bases for V and 4 bases for J; bases not matched to a gene: 11. The CDR3 sequence is 15 residues long. CDR1 is MDHEN and CDR2 is SYDVKM in the germline V gene. This CDR3 is CASRLGPGQEYEQYF. For the CDR3, the DNA is TGTGCCAGCAGACTCGGACCGGGACAGGAGTACGAGCAGTACTTC.

This chain links TRBV5-1 with TRBJ2-2; 7 nucleotides agree with TRBD1. The CDR3 length is 15 residues. CDR1 is SGHRS, CDR2 YFSETQ, per germline. V was pared by 5 bases and J by 5 bases, with 9 bases of the junction left unmatched. The CDR3 spells CASRDLTGSTGELFF. CDR3 coding DNA: TGCGCCAGCAGGGACCTGACAGGGTCAACCGGGGAGCTGTTTTTT. The whole variable domain, remainder taken from reference TRBV5-1 and TRBJ2-2, is KAGVTQTPRYLIKTRGQQVTLSCSPISGHRSVSWYQQTPGQGLQFLFEYFSETQRNKGNFPGRFSGRQFSNSRSEMNVSTLELGDSALYLCASRDLTGSTGELFFGEGSRLTVL.

V gene TRBV9 combines with J gene TRBJ2-1; 7 nucleotides match TRBD2. The CDR3 has 15 residues. CDR1 and CDR2 from the germline V gene are SGDLS and YYNGEE. V was pared by 3 bases and J by 9 bases, with 12 bases of the junction left unmatched. This chain's CDR3 is CASSGAGSRMGEQFF. DNA for the CDR3: TGTGCCAGCAGCGGAGCGGGGAGCAGGATGGGTGAGCAGTTCTTC.

This clone was counted only a few times. The CDR3 spells CASRASGNNEQFF. The CDR3 DNA follows: TGTGCCAGTAGGGCTAGCGGGAACAATGAGCAGTTCTTC. The chain couples TRBV19 to TRBJ2-1; TRBD2 matches 9 bases. CDR1 is LNHDA, CDR2 SQIVND, per germline (reference sequence). This CDR3 is built from 13 residues. The J segment lost 5 bases and the V segment lost 6 bases, leaving 2 bases of the junction unmatched.

The sample holds a few counts of this clone. This chain links TRBV4-3 with TRBJ2-3; no clear D gene. V lost 4 bases to trimming and J lost 0 bases, with 5 bases between them. The CDR3 loop spans 13 amino acids. Germline CDR1 LGHNA, CDR2 YSLEER. The CDR3 reads CASSLGSTDTQYF. DNA of the CDR3: TGCGCCAGCAGCCTCGGGAGCACAGATACGCAGTATTTT.

Comment on this clone: The same CDR3 also results from other DNA sequences found in this sample. The chain carries TRBV9 and TRBJ1-5, with D perhaps matching TRBD1 (6 bases). This CDR3 comprises 15 residues. Trimming stripped 2 bases from V and 0 bases from J, with 9 bases between. Germline CDR1 is SGDLS and CDR2 is YYNGEE. The CDR3 reads CASSVSGDSNQPQHF. The CDR3 region has the DNA TGTGCCAGCAGCGTTTCAGGGGATAGCAATCAGCCCCAGCATTTT.

A few counts support this clone. The rearrangement links TRBV4-2 to TRBJ1-4; D gene unclear. Germline lookup yields CDR1 LGHNA and CDR2 YNFKEQ. The CDR3 loop spans 14 amino acids. The V and J ends lost 8 bases and 5 bases respectively, with 15 bases between them. CDR3 nucleotide sequence: TGTGCCAGCGCTGAGACTTCGCGGAATGAAAAACTGTTTTTT. Translation: CASAETSRNEKLFF.

The genes are TRBV5-1 and TRBJ2-7, with TRBD1 matching over 8 bases. The V gene's germline CDR1 is SGHRS and CDR2 YFSETQ. Unmatched junction bases numbered 16, after V lost 4 bases and J lost 7 bases. The CDR3 length is 16 residues. As DNA, the CDR3 is TGCGCCAGCAGCCCGGGCGCTACAGGGGGGACTGAAGAGCAGTACTTC. Its translation is CASSPGATGGTEEQYF.

This clone was recorded a few times. The chain carries TRBV5-1 and TRBJ1-4; D remains ambiguous. The CDR3 length is 15 residues. The V gene lost 0 bases and the J gene lost 4 bases, with 10 bases spanning the gap. In germline, CDR1 is SGHRS, CDR2 YFSETQ. DNA of the CDR3: TGCGCCAGCAGCTTGGGAATAGATGTTAATGAAAAACTGTTTTTT. Translated, it gives CASSLGIDVNEKLFF.

The chain recombines TRBV28 with TRBJ2-5; possibly TRBD2 for D (6 bases). This CDR3 has 14 residues. The V gene's germline CDR1 is MDHEN and CDR2 SYDVKM. V was shortened by 4 bases and J by 3 bases, with 12 bases between the two germline ends. CDR3 residues: CASSSLGGEETQYF. DNA of the CDR3: TGTGCCAGCAGTTCCCTGGGGGGTGAAGAGACCCAGTACTTC.

This clone was counted a few times. This rearrangement joins TRBV6-5 to TRBJ1-2, with 9 bases fitting TRBD1. CDR1 and CDR2 (germline): MNHEY, SVGAGI. With 4 bases clipped from V and 4 bases from J, the junction kept 1 base outside the gene matches. The CDR3 covers 13 residues. This CDR3 reads CASSSDRGYGYTF. The CDR3, as DNA: TGTGCCAGCAGTTCGGACAGGGGCTATGGCTACACCTTC.

The chain is built from TRBV10-3 and TRBJ2-7; D unresolved. The germline V gene has CDR1 ENHRY and CDR2 SYGVKD. Trimming left V 0 bases short and J 2 bases short, with 11 bases between. CDR3 length: 15 residues. The CDR3 protein is CAISESNYIAYEQYF. The CDR3 DNA follows: TGTGCCATCAGTGAGTCGAATTACATCGCCTACGAGCAGTACTTC.

This clone occurred a few times. Compared with germline, one end of the junction differs, possibly owing to a read error. This chain connects TRBV9 to TRBJ2-2; 7 bases map to TRBD1. The CDR3 sequence is 17 residues long. Germline CDR1 and CDR2: SGDLS and YYNGEE. CDR3 sequence reads: CASSVHTGVANPGELFF. For the CDR3, the DNA is TGTGCCAGCAGCGTTCATACAGGGGTGGCGAACCCCGGGGAGCTGTTTTTT. Full variable domain (rest looked up from reference TRBV9 and TRBJ2-2): DSGVTQTPKHLITATGQRVTLRCSPRSGDLSVYWYQQSLDQGLQFLIQYYNGEERAKGNILERFSAQQFPDLHSELNLSSLELGDSALYFCASSVHTGVANPGELFFGEGSRLTVL.

This clone was detected a few times. The V call is TRBV4-2, the J call TRBJ2-1; 8 bases fit TRBD2. The J segment lost 3 bases and the V segment lost 0 bases, leaving 4 bases of the junction unmatched. The CDR3 runs to 16 residues. The germline gives CDR1 LGHNA, CDR2 YNFKEQ. CDR3 nucleotide sequence: TGTGCCAGCAGCCAAGACGGGAGCGGGAGCTACAATGAGCAGTTCTTC. Protein sequence: CASSQDGSGSYNEQFF.

The CDR3 reads CASSAPGLGSLETQYF. CDR3 DNA sequence: TGTGCCAGCAGCGCGCCGGGACTAGGGAGTTTGGAGACCCAGTACTTC. This rearrangement joins TRBV28 to TRBJ2-5; 8 bases are a match to TRBD2. The CDR3 is made up of 16 amino acids. The germline V gene encodes CDR1 MDHEN and CDR2 SYDVKM. V lost 6 bases to trimming and J lost 5 bases; unmatched junction nucleotides: 14.

This clone has just a few counts. Other DNA sequences in the same sample also yield this CDR3. The CDR3 nucleotides are TGTGCCACCAGCAGGGACAGAAACTATGGCTACACCTTC. Its translation: CATSRDRNYGYTF. The chain links TRBV15 to TRBJ1-2; weak D call: TRBD1 (6 bases). Trimming cost V 3 bases and J 2 bases, with 7 bases left between them. Germline values: CDR1 LNHNV, CDR2 YYDKDF (reference sequence). The CDR3 runs to 13 residues.